The next 8 T cell receptor beta chains were all read from a single sample in a study of shared clonotypes between healthy human individuals. The table came from immunoSEQ multiplex PCR; TCRdb's copy has only in-frame clones and leaves some out. This table has about 2 million clones, about 95% appearing once. The material sequenced was naive CD4+ T cells sorted from blood. Subset indicated: CD45RA+ positively selected. These receptor sequences come from a young man in good health.

This chain joins TRBV7-2 and TRBJ2-7, with D unresolved. Trimming left V 2 bases short and J 6 bases short, with 14 bases between. The CDR3 consists of 14 residues. The germline V gene has CDR1 SGHTA and CDR2 FQGNSA. The CDR3 reads CASSLPAGQSEQYF. As DNA, the CDR3 is TGTGCCAGCAGCTTACCCGCAGGCCAATCCGAGCAGTACTTC.

The chain employs TRBV27 and TRBJ2-7; 9 nucleotides match TRBD1. The CDR3 has 13 amino acids. The V segment lost 7 bases and the J segment 6 bases; nucleotides outside the gene matches: 7. Per the germline V gene, CDR1 is MNHEY and CDR2 is SMNVEV (reference sequence). CDR3 bases: TGTGCCAGCAAGGTGACAGGGGGTTCCGAGCAGTACTTC. The encoded protein is CASKVTGGSEQYF.

This clone was seen a single time. The chain employs TRBV25-1 and TRBJ2-2; no clear D. The CDR3 length is 13 residues. Looked up from germline, CDR1 is MGHDK and CDR2 is SYGVNS. Trimming shortened V by 3 bases and J by 7 bases, and 9 bases separated the two germline ends. The CDR3 region is CASSEDLVGELFF. The CDR3 DNA sequence: TGTGCCAGCAGTGAGGACCTAGTCGGGGAGCTGTTTTTT.

The V gene is TRBV6-5, the J gene TRBJ1-4, with a weak D call TRBD1 (5 bases). This CDR3 has 15 residues. Germline values: CDR1 MNHEY, CDR2 SVGAGI. Trimming stripped 5 bases from V and 0 bases from J, with 10 bases between. This chain's CDR3 is CASSRGAPTNEKLFF. As DNA, the CDR3 is TGTGCCAGCAGTCGAGGGGCACCAACTAATGAAAAACTGTTTTTT.

The V and J genes are TRBV6-5 and TRBJ2-1; no reliable D call. Trimming pared 0 bases from V and 0 bases from J, leaving 9 bases between. In germline, CDR1 is MNHEY, CDR2 SVGAGI. The CDR3 is made up of 16 amino acids. CDR3 loop: CASSYSSPLSYNEQFF. CDR3 nucleotides: TGTGCCAGCAGTTACTCGAGTCCACTCTCCTACAATGAGCAGTTCTTC.

The gene calls are TRBV2 and TRBJ2-3; D remains ambiguous. Trimming pared 5 bases from V and 6 bases from J, leaving 12 bases between. CDR3 length: 13 amino acids. Germline V gene lookup returns CDR1 SNHLY and CDR2 FYNNEI. CDR3 sequence (DNA): TGTGCCAGCAGTTCCTGGGCGGCTGATACGCAGTATTTT. Amino acid sequence: CASSSWAADTQYF.

The V and J genes are TRBV5-1 and TRBJ2-1; D call uncertain. The V gene lost 3 bases and the J gene lost 7 bases, with 14 bases spanning the gap. The CDR3 contains 14 residues. Germline V lookup: CDR1 SGHRS, CDR2 YFSETQ. The CDR3 loop is CASSWGFSGNEQFF. In nucleotides, the CDR3 is TGCGCCAGCAGCTGGGGATTTTCTGGGAATGAGCAGTTCTTC.

This rearrangement joins TRBV7-8 to TRBJ1-5, with unresolved D. The CDR3 is made up of 16 amino acids. The germline CDR1 and CDR2 sequences are SGHVS and FQNEAQ. The ends were cut back, 4 bases at V and 0 bases at J, with 13 bases in the middle. The CDR3 region is CASSSHSPFSNQPQHF. DNA for the CDR3: TGTGCCAGCAGCTCTCATAGCCCTTTTAGCAATCAGCCCCAGCATTTT.